Listed below are T cell receptor beta chains from one sample, sequenced in a study of cytomegalovirus exposure and HLA in healthy donors. Data came from immunoSEQ multiplex PCR; TCRdb stores just in-frame clones and leaves some out. This table holds 150,000 or so clones, about 76% found once. Sequencing was done on a sample of PBMCs. All receptors come from a female donor in good health and CMV-seronegative. Both conserved end residues are part of each CDR3. The D gene is left open where the match is weak. The size field is filled for only some rows; it gives once, few, many or a size class.

TRBJ2-1	TRBV14	once	-	CASSQERRIYNEQFF	TGTGCCAGCAGCCAAGAGAGGAGAATATACAATGAGCAGTTCTTC
TRBJ1-2	TRBV5-6	-	-	CASSTSWGNYGYTF	TGTGCCAGCAGCACGAGTTGGGGCAACTATGGCTACACCTTC
TRBJ1-2	TRBV6-5	-	-	CASSYGTSRTF	TGTGCCAGCAGTTACGGGACATCGCGAACCTTC
TRBJ1-1	TRBV7-6	-	-	CASSSLIPAGNSNTEAFF	TGTGCCAGCAGCTCACTCATTCCGGCAGGGAACTCGAACACTGAAGCTTTCTTT
TRBJ2-7	TRBV14	-	-	CASSLGLASEQYF	TGTGCCAGCAGCCTCGGACTTGCCTCCGAGCAGTACTTC
TRBJ1-1	TRBV20-1	once	-	CSAAVGEAFF	TGCAGTGCGGCGGTGGGTGAAGCTTTCTTT
TRBJ1-6	TRBV18	-	TRBD1	CASSPETGGNSPLHF	TGTGCCAGCTCACCCGAGACAGGGGGCAATTCACCCCTCCACTTT
TRBJ1-2	TRBV19	-	-	CASSIGAGALRYGYTF	TGTGCCAGTAGTATAGGGGCAGGGGCGTTGAGGTATGGCTACACCTTC
TRBJ2-5	TRBV4-1	few	TRBD2	CASSQGGVLAGAIQETQYF	TGCGCCAGCAGCCAAGGAGGAGTTCTAGCGGGGGCTATCCAGGAGACCCAGTACTTC
TRBJ2-3	TRBV19	-	-	CASSPGSTDTQYF	TGTGCCAGTAGTCCAGGTAGCACAGATACGCAGTATTTT
TRBJ2-7	TRBV10-1	-	-	CASSESRDEQYF	TGCGCCAGCAGTGAGTCTAGAGATGAGCAGTACTTC
TRBJ2-7	TRBV2	-	TRBD1	CASRAATGGVHEQYF	TGTGCCAGCAGGGCCGCGACAGGGGGCGTACACGAGCAGTACTTC
TRBJ2-5	TRBV7-7	-	-	CASSRSGVVRTQYF	TGTGCCAGCAGTCGCTCGGGTGTGGTGAGGACCCAGTACTTC
TRBJ1-4	TRBV10-3	-	TRBD1	CAISESGNRDREFF	TGTGCCATCAGTGAGTCGGGAAACCGGGACAGGGAGTTTTTT
TRBJ2-5	TRBV5-1	-	-	CASSPPGETQYF	TGCGCCAGCAGTCCACCGGGGGAGACCCAGTACTTC
TRBJ1-1	TRBV5-1	-	-	CASSLVGGGNTEAFF	TGCGCCAGCAGCTTGGTGGGAGGGGGGAACACTGAAGCTTTCTTT
TRBJ1-2	TRBV30	-	-	CAWSGQTGSIMSDTF	TGTGCCTGGAGTGGTCAAACAGGCTCAATAATGTCCGACACCTTC
TRBJ1-1	TRBV29-1	few	-	CSVEVVYTEAFF	TGCAGCGTTGAAGTAGTCTACACTGAAGCTTTCTTT
TRBJ1-1	TRBV7-2	-	-	CASSLNGALGGTEAFF	TGTGCCAGCAGCTTAAATGGGGCCCTCGGAGGGACTGAAGCTTTCTTT
TRBJ1-5	TRBV29-1	-	-	CSVSRDTNQPQHF	TGCAGCGTGAGCCGGGACACGAATCAGCCCCAGCATTTT
TRBJ1-1	TRBV10-1	-	TRBD1	CASSEGTETEAFF	TGCGCCAGCAGTGAAGGGACAGAGACTGAAGCTTTCTTT
TRBJ1-2	TRBV6-1	-	-	CASSLTGRTFYGYTF	TGTGCCAGCAGTCTAACAGGACGGACGTTCTATGGCTACACCTTC
TRBJ1-5	TRBV21-1	-	-	CASSKSPTDYSNQPQHF	TGTGCCAGCAGCAAGAGTCCGACGGACTATAGCAATCAGCCCCAGCATTTT
TRBJ2-7	TRBV27	once	-	CASSLWEGAYEQYF	TGTGCCAGCAGTTTATGGGAAGGGGCCTACGAGCAGTACTTC
TRBJ1-2	TRBV18	-	-	CASSRAGESGYTF	TGTGCCAGCTCACGGGCGGGGGAGAGTGGCTACACCTTC
TRBJ2-5	TRBV6-1	-	-	CASSVRVDLGETQYF	TGTGCCAGCAGTGTTCGGGTGGATTTAGGAGAGACCCAGTACTTC
TRBJ1-1	TRBV12-5	-	TRBD1	CASGQAQGGMNTEAFF	TGTGCTAGTGGCCAAGCTCAGGGGGGCATGAACACTGAAGCTTTCTTT